This T cell receptor beta chain is drawn from a study of cytomegalovirus exposure and HLA in healthy donors. In its sample, this clone was seen a few times. PCR was performed using 60 Vbeta and 13 Jbeta primers. Libraries were prepared by immunoSEQ multiplex PCR; TCRdb keeps only in-frame clonotypes and omits some of them. The repertoire consists of 130,000 or so clones, with just under 80% occurring once and the leading ten covering 5% to 6%. CDR3 length equals 15 residues. The V end lost 0 bases, the J end lost 4 bases, and 13 bases lay between the germline ends. Germline CDR1 MGHRA, CDR2 YSYEKL. The TCR comes from a man in his thirties or forties in good health and CMV-seronegative. Sequencing used PBMCs. The rearrangement uses TRBV4-1 and TRBJ2-7, with D possibly matching TRBD2 (7 bases). The CDR3 sequence: CASSQEPGGPYEQYF. CDR3 DNA: TGCGCCAGCAGCCAAGAACCGGGGGGCCCTTACGAGCAGTACTTC.